A selection of T cell receptor beta chains follows, all from one sample in a study of blood T cell repertoires in COVID-19. Sequencing used immunoSEQ multiplex PCR; TCRdb keeps in-frame clones, though not all of them. The sample contains 60,000 or so clones, roughly 86% of which appear only once. Sequenced sample: peripheral blood. The receptors were gathered from a man aged 55 to 70 with acute or convalescent COVID-19. Each CDR3 is given with its conserved first and last residue. Each record gives: clone size, J gene, D gene, V gene, CDR3 protein, CDR3 DNA. The D gene is left open where the match is weak. Where a row states a size, it is once, few, many or the class of an expanded clone; other rows omit it.

clone_size: .; j_call: TRBJ1-2; d_call: .; v_call: TRBV4-1; cdr3_aa: CASRSDPRDNYGYTF; cdr3_nt: TGCGCCAGCAGGTCAGACCCCAGGGATAACTATGGCTACACCTTC
clone_size: .; j_call: TRBJ2-1; d_call: TRBD2; v_call: TRBV29-1; cdr3_aa: CSVSGGATYNEQFF; cdr3_nt: TGCAGCGTCTCCGGGGGGGCAACGTACAATGAGCAGTTCTTC
clone_size: .; j_call: TRBJ1-6; d_call: .; v_call: TRBV30; cdr3_aa: CAWSPDSGSPLHF; cdr3_nt: TGTGCCTGGAGTCCTGACTCCGGCTCACCCCTCCACTTT
clone_size: once; j_call: TRBJ1-4; d_call: .; v_call: TRBV11-2; cdr3_aa: CAPRRRDEKLFF; cdr3_nt: TGTGCCCCCCGCCGGAGGGATGAAAAACTGTTTTTT
clone_size: .; j_call: TRBJ2-5; d_call: TRBD1; v_call: TRBV24-1; cdr3_aa: CATSDTGTGGVETQYF; cdr3_nt: TGTGCCACCAGTGACACCGGGACAGGGGGCGTCGAGACCCAGTACTTC
clone_size: .; j_call: TRBJ1-1; d_call: TRBD1; v_call: TRBV2; cdr3_aa: CASRVDRATSAFF; cdr3_nt: TGTGCCAGCAGGGTGGACAGGGCTACGTCGGCTTTCTTT
clone_size: .; j_call: TRBJ2-1; d_call: .; v_call: TRBV9; cdr3_aa: CASSAPTYNEQFF; cdr3_nt: TGTGCCAGCAGCGCCCCAACCTACAATGAGCAGTTCTTC
clone_size: .; j_call: TRBJ2-7; d_call: .; v_call: TRBV27; cdr3_aa: CASSLGGLLSYEQYF; cdr3_nt: TGTGCCAGCAGTTTGGGGGGACTTCTCTCCTACGAGCAGTACTTC
clone_size: .; j_call: TRBJ1-5; d_call: .; v_call: TRBV4-2; cdr3_aa: CASSQPSRQAHNQPQHF; cdr3_nt: TGTGCCAGCAGCCAACCATCTAGACAGGCACACAATCAGCCCCAGCATTTT
clone_size: .; j_call: TRBJ2-3; d_call: .; v_call: TRBV6-2/TRBV6-3; cdr3_aa: CASSYYKGLADEDTQYF; cdr3_nt: TGTGCCAGCAGTTACTACAAAGGATTAGCGGATGAAGATACGCAGTATTTT
clone_size: .; j_call: TRBJ1-1; d_call: .; v_call: TRBV3-1/TRBV3-2; cdr3_aa: CASSRGGTEAFF; cdr3_nt: TGTGCCAGCAGCCGAGGTGGCACTGAAGCTTTCTTT
clone_size: .; j_call: TRBJ1-1; d_call: .; v_call: TRBV12-3/TRBV12-4; cdr3_aa: CASSLRGNTEAFF; cdr3_nt: TGTGCCAGCAGTTTAAGGGGGAACACTGAAGCTTTCTTT
clone_size: .; j_call: TRBJ2-7; d_call: .; v_call: TRBV6-5; cdr3_aa: CASKGTLNSYEQYF; cdr3_nt: TGTGCCAGCAAGGGGACTCTGAACTCCTACGAGCAGTACTTC
clone_size: .; j_call: TRBJ1-1; d_call: .; v_call: TRBV6-6; cdr3_aa: CASSYLGNTEAFF; cdr3_nt: TGTGCCAGCAGTTACCTAGGGAACACTGAAGCTTTCTTT
clone_size: .; j_call: TRBJ2-5; d_call: .; v_call: TRBV27; cdr3_aa: CASSFSGGSETQYF; cdr3_nt: TGTGCCAGCAGTTTCAGTGGGGGCTCGGAGACCCAGTACTTC
clone_size: .; j_call: TRBJ2-7; d_call: TRBD2; v_call: TRBV29-1; cdr3_aa: CSVSTGLAGISYTYEQYF; cdr3_nt: TGCAGCGTATCAACGGGACTAGCGGGGATCTCTTACACCTACGAGCAGTACTTC
clone_size: .; j_call: TRBJ2-5; d_call: .; v_call: TRBV19; cdr3_aa: CASSTHRETQETQYF; cdr3_nt: TGTGCCAGTAGTACCCACAGGGAAACCCAAGAGACCCAGTACTTC
clone_size: .; j_call: TRBJ1-4; d_call: TRBD1; v_call: TRBV5-1; cdr3_aa: CASSKTQGREKLFF; cdr3_nt: TGCGCCAGCAGCAAGACACAGGGGAGGGAAAAACTGTTTTTT
clone_size: .; j_call: TRBJ1-6; d_call: .; v_call: TRBV11-2; cdr3_aa: CASSAQIGGGNSPLHF; cdr3_nt: TGTGCCAGCAGCGCCCAAATTGGCGGGGGTAATTCACCCCTCCACTTT
clone_size: .; j_call: TRBJ1-1; d_call: .; v_call: TRBV11-3; cdr3_aa: CASSLGRVGEAFF; cdr3_nt: TGTGCCAGCAGCTTAGGGAGGGTTGGAGAAGCTTTCTTT
clone_size: .; j_call: TRBJ2-1; d_call: TRBD1; v_call: TRBV6-2/TRBV6-3; cdr3_aa: CASSYPRGDRGYNEQFF; cdr3_nt: TGTGCCAGCAGTTACCCGAGGGGGGACAGGGGCTACAATGAGCAGTTCTTC
clone_size: .; j_call: TRBJ2-1; d_call: .; v_call: TRBV12-5; cdr3_aa: CASRMGAGSYNEQFF; cdr3_nt: TGTGCTAGTAGGATGGGGGCCGGCTCCTACAATGAGCAGTTCTTC
clone_size: .; j_call: TRBJ2-2; d_call: .; v_call: TRBV21-1; cdr3_aa: CASSNPQGWSGELFF; cdr3_nt: TGTGCCAGCAGCAACCCACAGGGGTGGTCCGGGGAGCTGTTTTTT
clone_size: .; j_call: TRBJ1-2; d_call: TRBD1; v_call: TRBV4-3; cdr3_aa: CASSQVRGQDGDYGYTF; cdr3_nt: TGCGCCAGCAGCCAAGTGAGGGGACAGGATGGGGACTATGGCTACACCTTC
clone_size: .; j_call: TRBJ1-1; d_call: TRBD1; v_call: TRBV5-4; cdr3_aa: CASSERQGNTEAFF; cdr3_nt: TGTGCCAGCAGCGAAAGACAGGGAAACACTGAAGCTTTCTTT
clone_size: .; j_call: TRBJ1-1; d_call: .; v_call: TRBV5-4; cdr3_aa: CASSLEKPTEAFF; cdr3_nt: TGTGCCAGCAGCTTGGAAAAGCCCACTGAAGCTTTCTTT
clone_size: .; j_call: TRBJ2-2; d_call: TRBD1; v_call: TRBV25-1; cdr3_aa: CASQPGQLNTGELFF; cdr3_nt: TGTGCCAGCCAACCGGGACAGTTAAACACCGGGGAGCTGTTTTTT
clone_size: .; j_call: TRBJ1-5; d_call: .; v_call: TRBV5-1; cdr3_aa: CASSAGGVDNQPQHF; cdr3_nt: TGCGCCAGCAGCGCGGGGGGGGTGGACAATCAGCCCCAGCATTTT
clone_size: .; j_call: TRBJ2-7; d_call: TRBD1; v_call: TRBV29-1; cdr3_aa: CSVGGTGGSLEQYF; cdr3_nt: TGCAGCGTTGGGGGGACAGGGGGTTCGCTCGAGCAGTACTTC
clone_size: .; j_call: TRBJ2-3; d_call: TRBD1; v_call: TRBV6-6; cdr3_aa: CASSQGAVTDTQYF; cdr3_nt: TGTGCCAGCAGCCAGGGGGCTGTTACAGATACGCAGTATTTT
clone_size: .; j_call: TRBJ1-4; d_call: .; v_call: TRBV6-2/TRBV6-3; cdr3_aa: CASSYVQDAANEKLFF; cdr3_nt: TGTGCCAGCAGTTACGTACAGGATGCGGCTAATGAAAAACTGTTTTTT
clone_size: .; j_call: TRBJ2-5; d_call: .; v_call: TRBV28; cdr3_aa: CASSLYVGLQETQYF; cdr3_nt: TGTGCCAGCAGTTTATATGTGGGCCTCCAAGAGACCCAGTACTTC
clone_size: once; j_call: TRBJ1-2; d_call: .; v_call: TRBV20-1; cdr3_aa: CSVTGNYGYTF; cdr3_nt: TGCAGTGTCACAGGGAATTATGGCTACACCTTC
clone_size: .; j_call: TRBJ1-3; d_call: .; v_call: TRBV9; cdr3_aa: CASSVETVSGNTIYF; cdr3_nt: TGTGCCAGCAGCGTAGAGACAGTGTCTGGAAACACCATATATTTT
clone_size: .; j_call: TRBJ1-2; d_call: .; v_call: TRBV11-1; cdr3_aa: CASSEQAEGYTF; cdr3_nt: TGTGCCAGCAGCGAGCAGGCTGAAGGCTACACCTTC
clone_size: .; j_call: TRBJ2-7; d_call: .; v_call: TRBV6-2/TRBV6-3; cdr3_aa: CASSYPGQAYEQYF; cdr3_nt: TGTGCCAGCAGTTACCCAGGGCAAGCCTACGAGCAGTACTTC
clone_size: .; j_call: TRBJ2-1; d_call: TRBD2; v_call: TRBV6-2/TRBV6-3; cdr3_aa: CASSRLAGTIYNEQFF; cdr3_nt: TGTGCCAGCAGTCGACTAGCGGGGACTATCTACAATGAGCAGTTCTTC
clone_size: .; j_call: TRBJ1-1; d_call: TRBD1; v_call: TRBV5-6; cdr3_aa: CASSLAGAGGRGTEAFF; cdr3_nt: TGTGCCAGCAGCTTGGCGGGGGCAGGGGGCAGGGGCACTGAAGCTTTCTTT
clone_size: .; j_call: TRBJ2-2; d_call: .; v_call: TRBV27; cdr3_aa: CASSLRAGELFF; cdr3_nt: TGTGCCAGCAGTTTACGGGCGGGAGAGCTGTTTTTT
clone_size: .; j_call: TRBJ1-5; d_call: .; v_call: TRBV9; cdr3_aa: CASSADIGQPQHF; cdr3_nt: TGTGCCAGCAGCGCAGACATTGGGCAGCCCCAGCATTTT
clone_size: .; j_call: TRBJ1-2; d_call: .; v_call: TRBV5-1; cdr3_aa: CASSPDSNYGYTF; cdr3_nt: TGCGCCAGCAGTCCGGACAGCAACTATGGCTACACCTTC
clone_size: many; j_call: TRBJ2-5; d_call: TRBD2; v_call: TRBV5-6; cdr3_aa: CASSQGGLAEETQYF; cdr3_nt: TGTGCCAGCAGCCAGGGGGGACTAGCGGAAGAGACCCAGTACTTC
clone_size: .; j_call: TRBJ2-7; d_call: .; v_call: TRBV10-3; cdr3_aa: CAISVEGVYEQYF; cdr3_nt: TGTGCCATCAGCGTTGAGGGGGTCTACGAGCAGTACTTC
clone_size: .; j_call: TRBJ2-7; d_call: TRBD2; v_call: TRBV3-1/TRBV3-2; cdr3_aa: CASGLAGNYEQYF; cdr3_nt: TGTGCCAGCGGACTAGCGGGGAACTACGAGCAGTACTTC
clone_size: .; j_call: TRBJ1-4; d_call: .; v_call: TRBV25-1; cdr3_aa: CASSAGLVEKLFF; cdr3_nt: TGTGCCAGCAGTGCCGGGTTGGTTGAAAAACTGTTTTTT
clone_size: .; j_call: TRBJ2-7; d_call: .; v_call: TRBV5-1; cdr3_aa: CASSSGDPSYEQYF; cdr3_nt: TGCGCCAGCAGCTCGGGGGATCCCTCCTACGAGCAGTACTTC
clone_size: .; j_call: TRBJ1-1; d_call: TRBD1; v_call: TRBV2; cdr3_aa: CASTIHRQGLDTEAFF; cdr3_nt: TGTGCCAGCACCATCCACCGACAGGGTTTGGACACTGAAGCTTTCTTT
clone_size: .; j_call: TRBJ1-2; d_call: TRBD1; v_call: TRBV7-2; cdr3_aa: CASSLRQGRNYGYTF; cdr3_nt: TGTGCCAGCAGCTTACGACAGGGGCGAAACTATGGCTACACCTTC
clone_size: .; j_call: TRBJ2-5; d_call: TRBD1; v_call: TRBV18; cdr3_aa: CASSPRDRAETQYF; cdr3_nt: TGTGCCAGCTCACCACGGGACAGGGCAGAGACCCAGTACTTC
clone_size: .; j_call: TRBJ2-2; d_call: .; v_call: TRBV25-1; cdr3_aa: CASSDPGAANTGELFF; cdr3_nt: TGTGCCAGCAGTGACCCAGGGGCCGCGAACACCGGGGAGCTGTTTTTT
clone_size: .; j_call: TRBJ2-2; d_call: TRBD1; v_call: TRBV5-5; cdr3_aa: CASSLARGRLDTGELFF; cdr3_nt: TGTGCCAGCAGCTTGGCCAGGGGGCGCTTGGACACCGGGGAGCTGTTTTTT
clone_size: .; j_call: TRBJ1-1; d_call: .; v_call: TRBV7-8; cdr3_aa: CASSLLANTEAFF; cdr3_nt: TGTGCCAGCAGCTTATTGGCGAACACTGAAGCTTTCTTT
clone_size: .; j_call: TRBJ1-1; d_call: .; v_call: TRBV5-6; cdr3_aa: CASSLIMTDWNTEAFF; cdr3_nt: TGTGCCAGCAGCCTAATTATGACAGATTGGAACACTGAAGCTTTCTTT
clone_size: .; j_call: TRBJ1-6; d_call: TRBD1; v_call: TRBV6-6; cdr3_aa: CASSRSFRQGAQGSPLHF; cdr3_nt: TGTGCCAGCAGTCGGTCCTTCAGACAGGGGGCGCAAGGCTCACCCCTCCACTTT
clone_size: .; j_call: TRBJ1-6; d_call: .; v_call: TRBV7-3; cdr3_aa: CASSLSRASDSPLHF; cdr3_nt: TGTGCCAGCAGCTTAAGCAGGGCTTCGGATTCACCCCTCCACTTT
clone_size: .; j_call: TRBJ2-3; d_call: TRBD2; v_call: TRBV11-2; cdr3_aa: CASSLAGLVTDTQYF; cdr3_nt: TGTGCCAGCAGCTTAGCGGGACTAGTTACAGATACGCAGTATTTT
clone_size: .; j_call: TRBJ1-3; d_call: .; v_call: TRBV5-8; cdr3_aa: CASSLYGGLEGNTIYF; cdr3_nt: TGTGCCAGCAGCTTGTACGGGGGACTGGAAGGAAACACCATATATTTT
clone_size: once; j_call: TRBJ2-1; d_call: .; v_call: TRBV5-4; cdr3_aa: CASSLSRRGNEQFF; cdr3_nt: TGTGCCAGCAGCTTAAGTCGCAGGGGCAATGAGCAGTTCTTC
clone_size: .; j_call: TRBJ2-3; d_call: TRBD1; v_call: TRBV5-1; cdr3_aa: CASSPGTGATDTQYF; cdr3_nt: TGCGCCAGCAGCCCCGGGACAGGGGCCACAGATACGCAGTATTTT